These 26 T cell receptor beta chains were sequenced from one sample in a study of cytomegalovirus exposure and HLA in healthy donors. This PCR relied on a set of 60 Vbeta primers and 13 Jbeta primers. The protocol was immunoSEQ multiplex PCR, while the TCRdb copy is restricted to in-frame clones and leaves out a portion. The data hold 150,000 to 200,000 clones, with 83% observed a single time. Sequencing was carried out using PBMCs. The receptors stem from a middle-aged man in good health and CMV-seropositive.

V is TRBV4-1 and J is TRBJ2-7; 8 bases match TRBD1. Germline V gene sequence: CDR1 MGHRA, CDR2 YSYEKL. Unmatched junction bases numbered 8, after V lost 1 base and J lost 6 bases. This CDR3 spans 15 amino acids. The CDR3 DNA reads TGCGCCAGCAGCCAAGTTCGTGGACAGGGCGGCGAGCAGTACTTC. It codes for CASSQVRGQGGEQYF.

The genes are TRBV28 and TRBJ1-5, with unresolved D. In germline, CDR1 is MDHEN, CDR2 SYDVKM. Trimming cost V 4 bases and J 5 bases, with 9 bases left between them. The CDR3 has 13 residues. The CDR3: CASSSLGDQPQHF. The CDR3 DNA reads as TGTGCCAGCAGTTCCCTGGGCGATCAGCCCCAGCATTTT.

V gene TRBV28 combines with J gene TRBJ1-5; D call uncertain. Germline V gives CDR1 MDHEN, CDR2 SYDVKM. The CDR3 contains 15 residues. V lost 7 bases and J 0 bases, leaving 13 bases between the germline ends. The CDR3 DNA sequence: TGTGCCAGCACCACCCCGGGATATAGCAATCAGCCCCAGCATTTT. Amino acids: CASTTPGYSNQPQHF.

The V call is TRBV19, the J call TRBJ2-4; 7 bases line up with TRBD1. Looked up from germline, CDR1 is LNHDA and CDR2 is SQIVND (reference sequence). The CDR3 runs 15 residues. V lost 6 bases and J lost 0; bases outside the gene matches: 5. DNA for the CDR3: TGTGCCAGTAGCCAGGGACAGCTAGCCAAAAACATTCAGTACTTC. Residues: CASSQGQLAKNIQYF.

This chain links TRBV10-1 with TRBJ2-3, with D unresolved. From germline, CDR1 is WNHNN and CDR2 SYGVQD (reference sequence). The CDR3 spans 14 residues. The V end lost 3 bases, the J end lost 0 bases, and 7 bases lay between the germline ends. The CDR3: CASSDRYSTDTQYF. The CDR3, as DNA: TGCGCCAGCAGTGATCGGTATAGCACAGATACGCAGTATTTT.

This clone was recorded once. The V and J genes are TRBV4-2 and TRBJ2-3; 14 nucleotides align to TRBD2. CDR1 is LGHNA and CDR2 is YNFKEQ in the germline V gene. This CDR3 is 19 amino acids long. V gave up 1 base and J gave up 1 base; unmatched junction bases: 7. The CDR3 nucleotides are TGTGCCAGCAGCCAAGGACTAGCGGGAGGGCCAGTGGGCACAGATACGCAGTATTTT. Amino acid sequence: CASSQGLAGGPVGTDTQYF.

This clone is judged large. This chain uses TRBV4-2 with TRBJ2-7, with TRBD1 matching 11 bases. The germline gives CDR1 LGHNA, CDR2 YNFKEQ. Trimming took 4 bases from V and 3 from J; bases not matched to a gene: 5. This CDR3 spans 15 amino acids. Here the CDR3 DNA reads TGTGCCAGCAGCCTAACCGGGACAGGGGGCTACGAGCAGTACTTC. This gives the protein CASSLTGTGGYEQYF.

This clone was seen a single time. The chain is built from TRBV6-4 and TRBJ1-2; 8 bases agree with TRBD1. The CDR3 covers 12 residues. Germline CDR1 MRHNA, CDR2 SNTAGT. Trimming removed 6 bases from V and 7 bases from J; junction bases left unmatched: 4. Here the CDR3 reads CASRQGALGYTF. The CDR3 DNA sequence: TGTGCCAGCAGGCAGGGGGCTCTTGGCTACACCTTC.

This sequence joins TRBV10-3 and TRBJ2-5; 9 bases are shared with TRBD2. The germline gives CDR1 ENHRY, CDR2 SYGVKD. The CDR3 contains 14 residues. Trimming cost V 6 bases and J 2 bases; bases outside gene matches: 4. CDR3: CAIRETSGQETQYF. The DNA for the CDR3 is TGTGCCATCAGGGAGACTAGCGGACAAGAGACCCAGTACTTC.

The chain carries TRBV30 and TRBJ1-2, with D perhaps TRBD1 (6 bases). V was pared by 0 bases and J by 7 bases, with 9 bases between. In germline, CDR1 is GTSNPN, CDR2 SVGIG (reference sequence). This CDR3 region has 12 residues. The CDR3 DNA reads as TGTGCCTGGAGTGTAGGGGGTAGTGGCTACACCTTC. As protein: CAWSVGGSGYTF.

J is TRBJ2-6 and V is TRBV4-1; the D is unclear. Germline CDR1 reads MGHRA; CDR2 reads YSYEKL. V was clipped by 0 bases and J by 4 bases, with 10 bases between them. The CDR3 has 16 amino acids. The CDR3 loop reads CASSQDSSLGANVLTF. The CDR3 nucleotides read TGCGCCAGCAGCCAAGATTCGAGCTTGGGGGCCAACGTCCTGACTTTC.

V usage is TRBV19 and J usage is TRBJ1-2; 9 nucleotides align to TRBD1. In germline, CDR1 is LNHDA, CDR2 SQIVND (reference sequence). The CDR3 loop spans 16 amino acids. Trimming at V came to 3 bases and at J to 1 base, leaving 6 bases not matched to a gene. The CDR3 region has the DNA TGTGCCAGTAGTATCCCCGGGACAGGGCTTAACTATGGCTACACCTTC. Amino acid sequence: CASSIPGTGLNYGYTF.

The V call is TRBV23-1, the J call TRBJ2-5, with D tentatively TRBD2 (5 bases). TRBV23-1 carries the ORF label, with uncertain function. V was clipped by 3 bases and J by 1 base, with 12 bases between them. This CDR3 contains 15 residues. The CDR3 reads CASSQSSCGQETQYF. The CDR3 nucleotides read TGCGCCAGCAGTCAGTCTAGCTGTGGCCAAGAGACCCAGTACTTC.

The rearrangement links TRBV29-1 to TRBJ2-1, with a weak D call TRBD2 (6 bases). V lost 6 bases, J lost 9 bases, and 18 bases lay in between. The CDR3 runs to 13 residues. CDR1 and CDR2 from the germline V gene are SQVTM and ANQGSEA. CDR3 in amino acids: CSVRDGRGGEQFF. The DNA for the CDR3 is TGCAGCGTCAGAGACGGGCGGGGCGGTGAGCAGTTCTTC.

The genes are TRBV28 and TRBJ1-1, with TRBD1 matching 11 bases. The CDR3 extends over 15 amino acids. CDR1 is MDHEN and CDR2 is SYDVKM in the germline V gene. Unmatched junction bases numbered 6, after V lost 4 bases and J lost 5 bases. CDR3 in amino acids: CASSSGQGAGTEAFF. The CDR3, as DNA: TGTGCCAGCAGTTCAGGACAGGGGGCTGGGACTGAAGCTTTCTTT.

The chain carries TRBV5-1 and TRBJ1-1, with TRBD1 matching 7 bases. V was clipped by 7 bases and J by 5 bases; unmatched bases: 11. Looked up from germline, CDR1 is SGHRS and CDR2 is YFSETQ. The CDR3 is 14 residues long. The CDR3 bases are TGCGCCAGCTTCTACCCCGACAGGGCTACTGAAGCTTTCTTT. Its translation is CASFYPDRATEAFF.

The rearrangement links TRBV6-6 to TRBJ2-7; TRBD1 aligns across 7 bases. The V gene's germline CDR1 is MNHNY and CDR2 SVGAGI (reference sequence). V trimming: 7 bases; J trimming: 6 bases; junction bases outside the gene matches: 12. The CDR3 totals 14 residues. The CDR3 region is CASTHRQGWVEQYF. Here the CDR3 DNA reads TGTGCCAGCACCCACCGACAGGGATGGGTCGAGCAGTACTTC.

Written as DNA, the CDR3 is TGTGCCAGTAGCACCAGGGACAGACAAGAGACCCAGTACTTC. Protein: CASSTRDRQETQYF. The chain couples TRBV19 to TRBJ2-5, with 7 positions matching TRBD1. Germline V gives CDR1 LNHDA, CDR2 SQIVND (reference sequence). The junction had 6 bases not matched to a gene; V was cut back by 6 bases and J by 2 bases. This CDR3 has 14 residues.

This clone occurred a few times. The genes are TRBV27 and TRBJ1-5; 10 bases agree with TRBD1. This CDR3 has 18 amino acids. Losses at the gene ends were 5 bases for V and 3 bases for J; bases not matched to a gene: 13. Germline values: CDR1 MNHEY, CDR2 SMNVEV (reference sequence). The CDR3 nucleotides are TGTGCCAGCAGTAGAACCGGGACAGGGGCGAGTTACAATCAGCCCCAGCATTTT. Its translation: CASSRTGTGASYNQPQHF.

This chain joins TRBV6-5 and TRBJ1-1; 7 bases are shared with TRBD1. The CDR3 sequence is 15 residues long. CDR1 is MNHEY and CDR2 is SVGAGI in the germline V gene. With V trimmed by 0 bases and J by 4 bases, 5 bases remained unmatched. The CDR3 loop is CASSYSTGVGTEAFF. In DNA, the CDR3 is TGTGCCAGCAGTTACTCCACAGGGGTCGGCACTGAAGCTTTCTTT.

The CDR3 spells CASSGPPVSTQYF. The CDR3 DNA is TGTGCCAGCAGCGGGCCCCCCGTCAGTACGCAGTATTTT. This chain joins TRBV9 and TRBJ2-3, with D unresolved. CDR3 size: 13 residues. The ends were cut back, 3 bases at V and 8 bases at J, with 13 bases in the middle. CDR1 is SGDLS, CDR2 YYNGEE, per germline. Looking up the rest from reference TRBV9 and TRBJ2-3 gives the full variable domain: DSGVTQTPKHLITATGQRVTLRCSPRSGDLSVYWYQQSLDQGLQFLIQYYNGEERAKGNILERFSAQQFPDLHSELNLSSLELGDSALYFCASSGPPVSTQYFGPGTRLTVL.

The genes are TRBV28 and TRBJ2-5; D might be TRBD1 (6 bases). The V and J ends lost 2 bases and 2 bases respectively, with 6 bases between them. Germline-derived CDR1 and CDR2 are MDHEN and SYDVKM. This CDR3 is 13 amino acids long. CDR3 region: CASSLGQQETQYF. Written as DNA, the CDR3 is TGTGCCAGCAGTTTAGGACAGCAAGAGACCCAGTACTTC.

The chain uses TRBV19 and TRBJ2-5; tentative D call: TRBD1 (6 bases). Germline CDR1 is LNHDA and CDR2 is SQIVND (reference sequence). V was clipped by 4 bases and J by 2 bases, with 11 bases between them. CDR3 length: 14 residues. The CDR3 DNA is TGTGCCAGTAGTACCGGACAGTTACAAGAGACCCAGTACTTC. Amino acids: CASSTGQLQETQYF.

The rearrangement uses TRBV18 and TRBJ2-2; D is unresolved. Per germline, CDR1 KGHSH and CDR2 LQKENI. V lost 2 bases, J lost 5 bases, and 12 bases lay in between. The CDR3 is 15 residues long. The CDR3 region is CASSPYTGFTGELFF. The CDR3 nucleotides read TGTGCCAGCTCACCATACACGGGTTTTACCGGGGAGCTGTTTTTT.

This chain connects TRBV28 to TRBJ2-1; 8 nucleotides line up with TRBD1. Germline-derived CDR1 and CDR2 are MDHEN and SYDVKM. V gave up 1 base and J gave up 2 bases; unmatched junction bases: 1. The CDR3 loop spans 15 amino acids. CDR3: CASSLSGGTYNEQFF. The CDR3 DNA reads TGTGCCAGCAGTTTATCAGGGGGCACCTACAATGAGCAGTTCTTC.

This clone was recorded only once. This chain uses TRBV6-6 with TRBJ2-1; 14 bases fit TRBD2. The germline V gene has CDR1 MNHNY and CDR2 SVGAGI (reference sequence). The CDR3 has 15 amino acids. Unmatched junction bases numbered 6, after V lost 6 bases and J lost 8 bases. Written as DNA, the CDR3 is TGTGCCAGCAGATCACCGGGACTAGCGGGGGATGAGCAGTTCTTC. As protein: CASRSPGLAGDEQFF.